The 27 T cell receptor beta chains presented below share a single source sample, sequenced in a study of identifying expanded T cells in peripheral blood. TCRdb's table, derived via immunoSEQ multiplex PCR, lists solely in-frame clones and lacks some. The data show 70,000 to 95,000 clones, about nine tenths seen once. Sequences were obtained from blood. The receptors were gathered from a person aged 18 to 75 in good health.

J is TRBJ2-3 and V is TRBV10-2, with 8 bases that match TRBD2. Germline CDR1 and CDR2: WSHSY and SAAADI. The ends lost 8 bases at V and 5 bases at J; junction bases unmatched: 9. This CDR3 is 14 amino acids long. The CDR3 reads CASLSGGQGDTQYF. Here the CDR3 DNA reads TGCGCCAGCCTCAGCGGGGGTCAAGGAGATACGCAGTATTTT.

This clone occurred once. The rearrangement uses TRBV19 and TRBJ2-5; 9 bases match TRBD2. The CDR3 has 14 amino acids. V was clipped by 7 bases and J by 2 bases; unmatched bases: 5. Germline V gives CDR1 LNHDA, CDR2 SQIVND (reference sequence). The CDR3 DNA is TGTGCCAGTACAAAGCGGGGGGATCAAGAGACCCAGTACTTC. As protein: CASTKRGDQETQYF. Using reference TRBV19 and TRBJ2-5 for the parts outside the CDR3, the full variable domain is DGGITQSPKYLFRKEGQNVTLSCEQNLNHDAMYWYRQDPGQGLRLIYYSQIVNDFQKGDIAEGYSVSREKKESFPLTVTSAQKNPTAFYLCASTKRGDQETQYFGPGTRLLVL.

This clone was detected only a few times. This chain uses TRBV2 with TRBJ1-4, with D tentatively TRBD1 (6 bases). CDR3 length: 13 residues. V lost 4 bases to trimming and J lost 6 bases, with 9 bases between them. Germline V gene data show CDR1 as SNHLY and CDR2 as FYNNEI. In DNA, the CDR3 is TGTGCCAGCAGTGGAGGGGGTGATGAAAAACTGTTTTTT. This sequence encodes CASSGGGDEKLFF.

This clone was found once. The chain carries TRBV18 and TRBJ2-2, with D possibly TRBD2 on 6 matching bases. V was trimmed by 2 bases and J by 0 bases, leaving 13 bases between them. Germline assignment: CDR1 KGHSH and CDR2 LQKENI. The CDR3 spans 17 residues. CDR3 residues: CASSPRAGAANTGELFF. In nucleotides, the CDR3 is TGTGCCAGCTCACCAAGAGCGGGCGCAGCGAACACCGGGGAGCTGTTTTTT.

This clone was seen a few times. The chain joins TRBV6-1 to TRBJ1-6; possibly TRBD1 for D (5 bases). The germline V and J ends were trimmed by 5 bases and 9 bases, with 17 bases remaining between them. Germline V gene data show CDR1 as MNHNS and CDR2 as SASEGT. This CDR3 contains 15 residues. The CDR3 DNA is TGTGCCAGCAGTTCACGGACGGAGGGGCCTTCACCCCTCCACTTT. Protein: CASSSRTEGPSPLHF.

This CDR3 is CASSPGLAGSPSYEQYF. The CDR3 nucleotides are TGTGCCAGCAGCCCAGGACTAGCGGGAAGCCCCTCCTACGAGCAGTACTTC. V gene TRBV4-2 combines with J gene TRBJ2-7; TRBD2 matches at 12 bases. This CDR3 is 17 amino acids long. From germline, CDR1 is LGHNA and CDR2 YNFKEQ. Trimming cost V 4 bases and J 0 bases; bases outside gene matches: 7.

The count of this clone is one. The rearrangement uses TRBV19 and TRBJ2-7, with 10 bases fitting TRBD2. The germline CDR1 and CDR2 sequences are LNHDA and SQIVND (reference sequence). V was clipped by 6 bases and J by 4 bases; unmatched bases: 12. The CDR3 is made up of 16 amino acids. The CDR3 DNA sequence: TGTGCCAGTAGACCTACTAGCGGGAATTCGGGGTACGAGCAGTACTTC. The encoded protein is CASRPTSGNSGYEQYF.

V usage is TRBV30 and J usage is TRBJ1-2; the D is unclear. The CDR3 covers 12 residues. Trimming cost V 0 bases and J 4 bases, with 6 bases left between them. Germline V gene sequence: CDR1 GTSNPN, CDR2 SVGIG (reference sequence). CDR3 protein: CAWSVSVYGYTF. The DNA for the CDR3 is TGTGCCTGGAGTGTCTCTGTCTATGGCTACACCTTC. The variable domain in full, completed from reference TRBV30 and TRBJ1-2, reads SQTIHQWPATLVQPVGSPLSLECTVEGTSNPNLYWYRQAAGRGLQLLFYSVGIGQISSEVPQNLSASRPQDRQFILSSKKLLLSDSGFYLCAWSVSVYGYTFGSGTRLTVV.

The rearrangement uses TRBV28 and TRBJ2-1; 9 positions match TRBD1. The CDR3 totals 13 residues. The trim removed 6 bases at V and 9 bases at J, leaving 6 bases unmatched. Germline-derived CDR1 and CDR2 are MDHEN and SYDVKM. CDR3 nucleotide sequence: TGTGCCAGCAGGGGGACAGGGACTTCTGAGCAGTTCTTC. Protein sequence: CASRGTGTSEQFF.

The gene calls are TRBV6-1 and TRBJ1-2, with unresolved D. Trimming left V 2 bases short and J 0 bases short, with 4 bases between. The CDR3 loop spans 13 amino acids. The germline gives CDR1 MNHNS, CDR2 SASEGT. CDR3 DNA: TGTGCCAGCAGTGAACCGACTAACTATGGCTACACCTTC. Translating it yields CASSEPTNYGYTF.

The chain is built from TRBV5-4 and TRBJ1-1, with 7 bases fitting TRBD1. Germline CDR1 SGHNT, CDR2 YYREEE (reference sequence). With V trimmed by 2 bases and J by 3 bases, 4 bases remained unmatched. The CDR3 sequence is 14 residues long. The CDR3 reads CASSLQGPDTEAFF. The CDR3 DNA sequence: TGTGCCAGCAGCTTACAGGGGCCGGACACTGAAGCTTTCTTT.

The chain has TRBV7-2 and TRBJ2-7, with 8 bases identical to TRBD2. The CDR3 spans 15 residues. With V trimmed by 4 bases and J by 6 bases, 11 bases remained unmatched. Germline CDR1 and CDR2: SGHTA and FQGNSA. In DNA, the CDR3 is TGTGCCAGCAGCTCCGGACTAGCAGGGCTGAGCGAGCAGTACTTC. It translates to CASSSGLAGLSEQYF.

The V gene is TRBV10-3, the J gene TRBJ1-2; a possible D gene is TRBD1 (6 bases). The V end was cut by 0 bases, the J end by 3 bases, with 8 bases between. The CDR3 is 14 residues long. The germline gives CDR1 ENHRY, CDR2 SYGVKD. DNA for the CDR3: TGTGCCATCAGTGAGTCCGGACAGCACTATGGCTACACCTTC. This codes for CAISESGQHYGYTF.

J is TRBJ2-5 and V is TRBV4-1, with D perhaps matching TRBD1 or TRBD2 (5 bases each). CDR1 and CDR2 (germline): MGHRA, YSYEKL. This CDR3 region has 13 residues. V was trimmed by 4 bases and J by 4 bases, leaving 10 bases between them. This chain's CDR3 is CASSLGVLETQYF. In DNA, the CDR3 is TGCGCCAGCAGCCTGGGGGTCTTAGAGACCCAGTACTTC.

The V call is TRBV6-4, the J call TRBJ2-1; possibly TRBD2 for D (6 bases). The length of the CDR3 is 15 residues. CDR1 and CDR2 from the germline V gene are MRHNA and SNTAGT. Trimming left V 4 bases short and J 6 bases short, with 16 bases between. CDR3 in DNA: TGTGCCAGCAGTGTCAGGGCGGGGTCCGCCAATGAGCAGTTCTTC. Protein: CASSVRAGSANEQFF.

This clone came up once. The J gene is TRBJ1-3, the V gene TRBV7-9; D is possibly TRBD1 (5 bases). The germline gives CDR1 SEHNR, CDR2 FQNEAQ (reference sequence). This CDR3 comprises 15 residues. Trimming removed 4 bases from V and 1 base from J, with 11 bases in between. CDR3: CASSSDGTSGNTIYF. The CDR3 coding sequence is TGTGCCAGCAGCTCAGACGGGACTTCTGGAAACACCATATATTTT.

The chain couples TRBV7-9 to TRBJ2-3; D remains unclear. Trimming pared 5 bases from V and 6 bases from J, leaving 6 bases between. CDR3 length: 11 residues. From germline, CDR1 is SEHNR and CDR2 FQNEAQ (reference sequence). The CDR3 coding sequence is TGTGCCAGCAGCGCAGCCGATACGCAGTATTTT. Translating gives CASSAADTQYF.

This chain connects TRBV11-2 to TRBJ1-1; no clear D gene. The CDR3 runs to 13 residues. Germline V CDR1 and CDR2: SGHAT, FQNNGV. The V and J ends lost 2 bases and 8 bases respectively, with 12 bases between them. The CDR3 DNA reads TGTGCCAGCAGCTTAAACGGGAACGGGGAAGCTTTCTTT. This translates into CASSLNGNGEAFF.

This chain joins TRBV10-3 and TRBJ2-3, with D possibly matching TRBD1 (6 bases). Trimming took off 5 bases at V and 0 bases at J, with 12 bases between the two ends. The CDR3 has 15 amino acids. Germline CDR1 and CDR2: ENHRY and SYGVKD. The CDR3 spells CAISPGTLSTDTQYF. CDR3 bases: TGTGCCATCAGTCCCGGGACACTAAGCACAGATACGCAGTATTTT.

For the CDR3, the DNA is TGTGCCAGTAGTATTGACGGAAAAGAGACCCAGTACTTC. Translated: CASSIDGKETQYF. The genes are TRBV19 and TRBJ2-5, with unresolved D. The CDR3 loop spans 13 amino acids. V was clipped by 3 bases and J by 3 bases, with 8 bases between them. The germline V gene encodes CDR1 LNHDA and CDR2 SQIVND (reference sequence).

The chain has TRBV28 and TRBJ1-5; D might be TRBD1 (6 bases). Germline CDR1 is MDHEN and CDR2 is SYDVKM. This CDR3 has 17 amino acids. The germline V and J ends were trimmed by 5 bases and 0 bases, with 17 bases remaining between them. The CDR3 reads CASSPWRTAYSNQPQHF. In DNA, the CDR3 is TGTGCCAGCAGTCCCTGGCGGACAGCTTATAGCAATCAGCCCCAGCATTTT.

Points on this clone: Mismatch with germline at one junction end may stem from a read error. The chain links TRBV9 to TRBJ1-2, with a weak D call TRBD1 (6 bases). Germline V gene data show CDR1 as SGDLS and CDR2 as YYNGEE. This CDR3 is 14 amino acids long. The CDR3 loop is CASSPTQGWDLLLF. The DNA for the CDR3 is TGTGCCAGCAGCCCCACCCAGGGGTGGGACCTATTACTCTTC.

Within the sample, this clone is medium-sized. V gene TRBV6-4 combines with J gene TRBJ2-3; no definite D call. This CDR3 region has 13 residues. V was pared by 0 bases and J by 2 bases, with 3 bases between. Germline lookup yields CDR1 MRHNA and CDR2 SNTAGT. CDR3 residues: CASSDSDTDTQYF. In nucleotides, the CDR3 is TGTGCCAGCAGTGACTCGGACACAGATACGCAGTATTTT.

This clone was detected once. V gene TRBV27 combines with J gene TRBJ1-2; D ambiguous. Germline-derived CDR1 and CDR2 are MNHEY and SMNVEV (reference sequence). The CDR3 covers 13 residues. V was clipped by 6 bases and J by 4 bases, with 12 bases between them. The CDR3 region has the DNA TGTGCCAGCAGCCGCTCCAGGATCTATGGCTACACCTTC. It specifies CASSRSRIYGYTF.

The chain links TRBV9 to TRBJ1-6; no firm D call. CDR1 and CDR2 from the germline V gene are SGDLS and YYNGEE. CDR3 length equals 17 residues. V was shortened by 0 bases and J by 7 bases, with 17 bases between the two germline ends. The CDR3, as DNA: TGTGCCAGCAGCGTAGACCCCATCCCCCCGGGGAATTCACCCCTCCACTTT. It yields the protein CASSVDPIPPGNSPLHF.

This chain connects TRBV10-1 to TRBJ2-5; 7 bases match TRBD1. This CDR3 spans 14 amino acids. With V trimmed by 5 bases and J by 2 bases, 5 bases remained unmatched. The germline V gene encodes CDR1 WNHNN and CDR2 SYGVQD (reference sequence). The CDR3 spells CASSKTGVQETQYF. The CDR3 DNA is TGCGCCAGCAGTAAAACAGGGGTGCAAGAGACCCAGTACTTC.

CDR3: CASRLGQVYTEAFF. CDR3 in DNA: TGTGCAAGTCGCTTGGGACAGGTTTACACTGAAGCTTTCTTT. V and J are TRBV12-2 and TRBJ1-1; TRBD1, the D gene given by the table, was not confirmed from the DNA. TRBV12-2 is assigned pseudogene status. The length of the CDR3 is 14 residues.